This T cell receptor beta chain was sequenced for a study of early T cells in non-severe SARS-CoV-2 infection. The wider study: Bulk RNA isolated from unsorted whole blood underwent sequencing; chains were not paired.

The CDR3 runs 13 residues. CDR1 and CDR2 (germline): WNHNN, SYGVQD (reference sequence). With 4 bases clipped from V and 6 bases from J, the junction kept 4 bases outside the gene matches. A word on this clonotype: Its antigen is not known.

Study observations and caveats: Private and CD4 specificities were missed by VDJdb matching, which favored anti-spike CD8 responses.

Individual cDNA molecules received unique molecular identifiers. TCRdb itself ran the 5' RACE reads through MiXCR, one entry per CDR3 protein. Of tens of thousands of distinct CDR3 sequences listed, approximately 12% are singletons. The receptor was isolated from an adult who was a healthcare worker with PCR-confirmed SARS-CoV-2 infection or an uninfected control (not recorded which). The sample in question was whole blood, obtained at baseline. V and J are TRBV10-1 and TRBJ2-7, with 9 bases that match TRBD1. CDR3 DNA: TGCGCCAGCAGTGGGGGGACAGGGACCGAGCAGTACTTC. It translates to CASSGGTGTEQYF.